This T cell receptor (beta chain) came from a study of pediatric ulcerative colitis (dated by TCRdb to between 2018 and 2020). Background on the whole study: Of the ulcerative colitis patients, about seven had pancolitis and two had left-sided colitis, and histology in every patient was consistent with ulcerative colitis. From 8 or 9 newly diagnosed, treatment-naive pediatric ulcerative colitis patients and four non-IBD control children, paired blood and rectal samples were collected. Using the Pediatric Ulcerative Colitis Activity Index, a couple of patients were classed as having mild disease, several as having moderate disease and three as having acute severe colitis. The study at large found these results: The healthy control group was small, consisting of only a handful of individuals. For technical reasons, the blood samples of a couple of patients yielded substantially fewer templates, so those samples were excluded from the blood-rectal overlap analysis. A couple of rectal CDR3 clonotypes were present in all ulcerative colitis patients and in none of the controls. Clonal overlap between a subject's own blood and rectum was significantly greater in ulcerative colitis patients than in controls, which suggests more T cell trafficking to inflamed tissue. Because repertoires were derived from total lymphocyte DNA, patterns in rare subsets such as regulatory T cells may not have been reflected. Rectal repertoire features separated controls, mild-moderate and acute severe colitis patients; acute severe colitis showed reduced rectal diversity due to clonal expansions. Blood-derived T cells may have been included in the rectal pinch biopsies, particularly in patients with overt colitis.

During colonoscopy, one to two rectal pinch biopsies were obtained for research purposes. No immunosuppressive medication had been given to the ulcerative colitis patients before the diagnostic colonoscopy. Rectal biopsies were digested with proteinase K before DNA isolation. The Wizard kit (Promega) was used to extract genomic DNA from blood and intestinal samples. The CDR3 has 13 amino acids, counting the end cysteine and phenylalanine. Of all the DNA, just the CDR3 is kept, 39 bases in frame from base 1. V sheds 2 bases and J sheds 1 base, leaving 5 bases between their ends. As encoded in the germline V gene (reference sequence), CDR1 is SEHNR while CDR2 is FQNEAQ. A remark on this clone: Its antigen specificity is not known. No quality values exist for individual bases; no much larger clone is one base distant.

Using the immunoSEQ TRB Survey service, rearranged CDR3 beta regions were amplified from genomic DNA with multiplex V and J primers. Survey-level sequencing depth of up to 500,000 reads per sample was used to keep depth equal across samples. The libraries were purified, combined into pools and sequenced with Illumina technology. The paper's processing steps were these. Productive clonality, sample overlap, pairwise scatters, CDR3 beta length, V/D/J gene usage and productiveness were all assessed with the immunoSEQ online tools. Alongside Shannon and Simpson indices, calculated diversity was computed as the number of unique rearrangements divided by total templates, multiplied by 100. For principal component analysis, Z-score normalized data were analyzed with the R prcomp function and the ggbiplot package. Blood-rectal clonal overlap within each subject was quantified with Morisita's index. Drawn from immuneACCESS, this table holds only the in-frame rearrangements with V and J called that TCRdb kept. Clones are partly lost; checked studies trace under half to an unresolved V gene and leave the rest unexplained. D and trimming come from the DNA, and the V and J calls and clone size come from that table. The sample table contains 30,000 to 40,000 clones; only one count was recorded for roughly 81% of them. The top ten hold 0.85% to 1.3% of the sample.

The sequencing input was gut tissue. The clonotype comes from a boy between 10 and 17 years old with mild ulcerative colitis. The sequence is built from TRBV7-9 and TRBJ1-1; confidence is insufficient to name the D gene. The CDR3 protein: CASSLFGNTEAFF. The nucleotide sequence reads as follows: TGTGCCAGCAGCTTATTCGGGAACACTGAAGCTTTCTTT. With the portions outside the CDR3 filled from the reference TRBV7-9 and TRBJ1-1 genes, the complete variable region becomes DTGVSQNPRHKITKRGQNVTFRCDPISEHNRLYWYRQTLGQGPEFLTYFQNEAQLEKSRLLSDRFSAERPKGSFSTLEIQRTEQGDSAMYLCASSLFGNTEAFFGQGTRLTVV.